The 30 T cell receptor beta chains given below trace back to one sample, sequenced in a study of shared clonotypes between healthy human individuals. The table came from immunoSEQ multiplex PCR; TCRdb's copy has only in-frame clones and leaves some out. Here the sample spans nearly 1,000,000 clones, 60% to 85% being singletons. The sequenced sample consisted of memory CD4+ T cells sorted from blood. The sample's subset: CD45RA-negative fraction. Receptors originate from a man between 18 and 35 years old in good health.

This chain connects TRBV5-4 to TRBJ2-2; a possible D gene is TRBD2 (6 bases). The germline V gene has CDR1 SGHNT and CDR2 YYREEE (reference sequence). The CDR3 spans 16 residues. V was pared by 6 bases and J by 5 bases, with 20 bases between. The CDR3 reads CASTLVGGGETGELFF. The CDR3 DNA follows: TGTGCCAGCACCCTTGTGGGTGGCGGGGAGACCGGGGAGCTGTTTTTT.

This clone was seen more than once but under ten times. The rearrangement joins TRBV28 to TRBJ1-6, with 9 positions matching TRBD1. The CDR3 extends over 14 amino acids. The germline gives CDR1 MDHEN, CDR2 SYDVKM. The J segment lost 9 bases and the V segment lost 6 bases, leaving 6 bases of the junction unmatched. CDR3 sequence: CASRGGTGSSPLHF. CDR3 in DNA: TGTGCCAGCAGGGGCGGGACAGGGAGTTCACCCCTCCACTTT.

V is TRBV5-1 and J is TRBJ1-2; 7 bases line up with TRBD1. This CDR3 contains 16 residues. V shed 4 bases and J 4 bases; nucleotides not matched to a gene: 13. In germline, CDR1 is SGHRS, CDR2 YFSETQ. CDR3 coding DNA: TGCGCCAGCAGCCCCAGCGGGACAGCTGGCGTCTATGGCTACACCTTC. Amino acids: CASSPSGTAGVYGYTF.

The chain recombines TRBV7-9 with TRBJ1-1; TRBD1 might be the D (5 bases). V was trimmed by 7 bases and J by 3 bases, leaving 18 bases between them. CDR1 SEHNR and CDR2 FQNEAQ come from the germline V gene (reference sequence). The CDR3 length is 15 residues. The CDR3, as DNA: TGTGCCAGCATGGGAGGGAAGGGGTGGGACACTGAAGCTTTCTTT. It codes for CASMGGKGWDTEAFF.

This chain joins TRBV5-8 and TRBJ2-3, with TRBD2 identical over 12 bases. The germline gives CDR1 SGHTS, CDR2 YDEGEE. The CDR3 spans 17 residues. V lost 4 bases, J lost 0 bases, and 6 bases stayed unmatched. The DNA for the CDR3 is TGTGCCAGCAGCCCGGGGACTAGCGGGCTCAGCACAGATACGCAGTATTTT. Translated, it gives CASSPGTSGLSTDTQYF.

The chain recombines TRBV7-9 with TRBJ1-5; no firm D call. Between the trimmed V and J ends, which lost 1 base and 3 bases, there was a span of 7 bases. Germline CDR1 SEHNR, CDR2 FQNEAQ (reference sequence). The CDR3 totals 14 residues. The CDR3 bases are TGTGCCAGCAGCTTAGAGACTCCCAATCAGCCCCAGCATTTT. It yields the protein CASSLETPNQPQHF. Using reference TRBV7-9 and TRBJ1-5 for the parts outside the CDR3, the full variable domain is DTGVSQNPRHKITKRGQNVTFRCDPISEHNRLYWYRQTLGQGPEFLTYFQNEAQLEKSRLLSDRFSAERPKGSFSTLEIQRTEQGDSAMYLCASSLETPNQPQHFGDGTRLSIL.

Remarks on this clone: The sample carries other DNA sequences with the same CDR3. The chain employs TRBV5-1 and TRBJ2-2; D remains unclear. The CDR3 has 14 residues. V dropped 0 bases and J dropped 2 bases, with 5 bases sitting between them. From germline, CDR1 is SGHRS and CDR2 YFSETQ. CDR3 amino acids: CASSLGHNTGELFF. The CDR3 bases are TGCGCCAGCAGCTTGGGGCATAACACCGGGGAGCTGTTTTTT.

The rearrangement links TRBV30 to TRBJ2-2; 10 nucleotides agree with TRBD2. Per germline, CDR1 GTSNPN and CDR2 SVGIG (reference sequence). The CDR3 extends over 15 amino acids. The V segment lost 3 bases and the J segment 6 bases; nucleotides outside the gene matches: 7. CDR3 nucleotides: TGTGCCTGGAGCTGGAGGACTAGCGGTCCCGGGGAGCTGTTTTTT. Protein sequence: CAWSWRTSGPGELFF.

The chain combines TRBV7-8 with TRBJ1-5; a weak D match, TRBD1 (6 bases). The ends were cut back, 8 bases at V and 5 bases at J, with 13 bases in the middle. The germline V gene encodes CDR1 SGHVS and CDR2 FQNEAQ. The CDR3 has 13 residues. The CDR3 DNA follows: TGTGCCAGCCGACGACAGGCTGATCAGCCCCAGCATTTT. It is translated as CASRRQADQPQHF.

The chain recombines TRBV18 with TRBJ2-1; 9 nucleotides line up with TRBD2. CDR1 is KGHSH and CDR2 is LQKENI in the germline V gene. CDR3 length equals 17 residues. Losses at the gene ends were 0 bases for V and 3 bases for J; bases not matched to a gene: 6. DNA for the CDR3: TGTGCCAGCTCACCACCGTCTAGCGGGGTACTCTACAATGAGCAGTTCTTC. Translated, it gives CASSPPSSGVLYNEQFF.

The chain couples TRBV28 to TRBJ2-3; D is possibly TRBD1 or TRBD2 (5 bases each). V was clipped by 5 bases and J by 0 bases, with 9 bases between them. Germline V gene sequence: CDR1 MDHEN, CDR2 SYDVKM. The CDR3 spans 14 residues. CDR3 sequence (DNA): TGTGCCAGCAGTACGTGGGGGAGCACAGATACGCAGTATTTT. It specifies CASSTWGSTDTQYF.

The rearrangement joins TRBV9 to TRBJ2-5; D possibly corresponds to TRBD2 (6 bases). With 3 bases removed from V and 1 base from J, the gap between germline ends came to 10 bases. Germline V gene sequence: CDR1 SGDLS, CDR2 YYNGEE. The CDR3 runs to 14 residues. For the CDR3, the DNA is TGTGCCAGCAGCGCGGGGGACCCCCAAGAGACCCAGTACTTC. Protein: CASSAGDPQETQYF.

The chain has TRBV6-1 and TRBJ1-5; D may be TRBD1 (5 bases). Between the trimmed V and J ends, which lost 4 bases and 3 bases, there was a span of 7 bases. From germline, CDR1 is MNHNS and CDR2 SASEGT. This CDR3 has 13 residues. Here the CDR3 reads CASSARVNQPQHF. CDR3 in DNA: TGTGCCAGCAGTGCCAGGGTCAATCAGCCCCAGCATTTT.

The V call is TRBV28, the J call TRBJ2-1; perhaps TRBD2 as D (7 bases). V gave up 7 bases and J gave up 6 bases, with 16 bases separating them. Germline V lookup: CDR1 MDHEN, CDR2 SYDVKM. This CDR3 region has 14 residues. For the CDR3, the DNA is TGTGCCAGCACCTTACTAGGGGGGGGCAATGAGCAGTTCTTC. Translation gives CASTLLGGGNEQFF.

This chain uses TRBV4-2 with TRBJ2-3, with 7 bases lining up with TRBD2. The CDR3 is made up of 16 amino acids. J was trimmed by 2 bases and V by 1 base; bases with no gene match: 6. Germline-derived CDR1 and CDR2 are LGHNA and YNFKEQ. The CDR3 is CASSQGVSGLTDTQYF. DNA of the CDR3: TGTGCCAGCAGCCAAGGGGTTAGCGGGCTCACAGATACGCAGTATTTT.

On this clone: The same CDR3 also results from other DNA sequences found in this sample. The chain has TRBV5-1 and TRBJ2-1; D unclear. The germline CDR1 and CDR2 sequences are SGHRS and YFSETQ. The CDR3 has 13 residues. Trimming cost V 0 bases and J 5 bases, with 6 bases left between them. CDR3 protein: CASSLVSDNEQFF. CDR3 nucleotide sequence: TGCGCCAGCAGCTTGGTTTCCGACAATGAGCAGTTCTTC.

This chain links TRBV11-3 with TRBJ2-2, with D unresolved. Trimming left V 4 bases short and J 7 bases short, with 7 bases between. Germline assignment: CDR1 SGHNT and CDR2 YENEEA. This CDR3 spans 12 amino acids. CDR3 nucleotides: TGTGCCAGCAGCTCGGTCCTCGGGGAGCTGTTTTTT. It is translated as CASSSVLGELFF.

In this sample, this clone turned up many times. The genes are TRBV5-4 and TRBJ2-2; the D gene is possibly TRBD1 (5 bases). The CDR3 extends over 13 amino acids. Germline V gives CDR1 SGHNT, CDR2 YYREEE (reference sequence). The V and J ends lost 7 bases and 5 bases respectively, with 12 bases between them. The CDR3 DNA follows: TGTGCCAGCCAGGGTTGGAGTACCGGGGAGCTGTTTTTT. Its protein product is CASQGWSTGELFF.

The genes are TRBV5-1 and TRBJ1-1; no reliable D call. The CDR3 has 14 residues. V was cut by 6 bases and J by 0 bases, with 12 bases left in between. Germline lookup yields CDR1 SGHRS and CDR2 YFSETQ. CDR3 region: CASTLTGLNTEAFF. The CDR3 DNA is TGCGCCAGCACCTTAACCGGGTTGAACACTGAAGCTTTCTTT.

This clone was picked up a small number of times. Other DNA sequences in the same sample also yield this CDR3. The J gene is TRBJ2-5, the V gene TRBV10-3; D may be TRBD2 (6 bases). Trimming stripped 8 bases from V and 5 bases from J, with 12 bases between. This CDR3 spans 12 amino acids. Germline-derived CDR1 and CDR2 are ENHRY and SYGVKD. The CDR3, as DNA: TGTGCCATCTCCCGAGGAGGGGAGACCCAGTACTTC. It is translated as CAISRGGETQYF.

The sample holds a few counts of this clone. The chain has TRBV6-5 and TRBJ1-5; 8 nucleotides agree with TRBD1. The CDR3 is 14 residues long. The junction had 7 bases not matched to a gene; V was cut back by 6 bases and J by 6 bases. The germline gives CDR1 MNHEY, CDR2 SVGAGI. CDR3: CASRIGQGGQPQHF. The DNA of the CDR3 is TGTGCCAGCAGGATCGGACAGGGAGGTCAGCCCCAGCATTTT.

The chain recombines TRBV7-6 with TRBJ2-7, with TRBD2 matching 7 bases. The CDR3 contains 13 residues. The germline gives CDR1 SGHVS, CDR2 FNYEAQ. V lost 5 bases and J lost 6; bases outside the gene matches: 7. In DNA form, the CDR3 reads TGTGCCAGCAGCCTCCAGCGGGAACGCGAGCAGTACTTC. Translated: CASSLQREREQYF.

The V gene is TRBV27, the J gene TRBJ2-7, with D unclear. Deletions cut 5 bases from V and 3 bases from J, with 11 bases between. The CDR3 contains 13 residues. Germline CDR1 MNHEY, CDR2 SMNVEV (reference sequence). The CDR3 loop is CASSLKGNYEQYF. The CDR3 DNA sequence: TGTGCCAGCAGTCTCAAAGGGAACTACGAGCAGTACTTC.

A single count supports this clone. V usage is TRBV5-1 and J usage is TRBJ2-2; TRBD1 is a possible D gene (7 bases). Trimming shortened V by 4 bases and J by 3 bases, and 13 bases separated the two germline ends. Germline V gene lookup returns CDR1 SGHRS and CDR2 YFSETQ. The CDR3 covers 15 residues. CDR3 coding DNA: TGCGCCAGCAGCCGGGGGACAGCCGACACCGGGGAGCTGTTTTTT. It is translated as CASSRGTADTGELFF.

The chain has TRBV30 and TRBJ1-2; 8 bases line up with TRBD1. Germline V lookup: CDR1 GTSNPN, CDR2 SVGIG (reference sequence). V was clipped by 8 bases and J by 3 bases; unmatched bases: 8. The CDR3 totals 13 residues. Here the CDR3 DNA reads TGTGCCCGGGGGACAGGTCTTTACTATGGCTACACCTTC. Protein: CARGTGLYYGYTF.

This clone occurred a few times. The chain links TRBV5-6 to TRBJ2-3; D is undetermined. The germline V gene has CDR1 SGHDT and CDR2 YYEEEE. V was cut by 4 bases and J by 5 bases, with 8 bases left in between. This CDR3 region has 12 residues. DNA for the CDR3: TGTGCCAGCAGCGCCCTGGGAGATACGCAGTATTTT. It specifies CASSALGDTQYF.

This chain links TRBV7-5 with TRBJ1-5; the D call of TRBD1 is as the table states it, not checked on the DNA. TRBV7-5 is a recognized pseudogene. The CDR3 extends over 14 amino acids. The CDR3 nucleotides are TGTGCCAGAAGTAGTCAGACATTCAATCAGCCCCAGCATTTT. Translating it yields CARSSQTFNQPQHF.

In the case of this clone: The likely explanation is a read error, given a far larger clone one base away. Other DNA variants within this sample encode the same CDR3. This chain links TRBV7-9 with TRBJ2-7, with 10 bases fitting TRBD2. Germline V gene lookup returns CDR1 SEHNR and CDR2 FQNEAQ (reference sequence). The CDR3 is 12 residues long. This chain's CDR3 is CAPAGGLYEQYF. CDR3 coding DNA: TGCGCCCCAGCGGGGGGGCTATACGAGCAGTACTTC.

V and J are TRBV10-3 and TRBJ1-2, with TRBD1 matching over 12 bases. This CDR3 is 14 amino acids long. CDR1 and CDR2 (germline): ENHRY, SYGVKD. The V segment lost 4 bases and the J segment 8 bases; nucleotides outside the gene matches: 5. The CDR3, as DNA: TGTGCCATCAGTGTGGGACAGGGGGCGGAAGGCTACACCTTC. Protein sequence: CAISVGQGAEGYTF.

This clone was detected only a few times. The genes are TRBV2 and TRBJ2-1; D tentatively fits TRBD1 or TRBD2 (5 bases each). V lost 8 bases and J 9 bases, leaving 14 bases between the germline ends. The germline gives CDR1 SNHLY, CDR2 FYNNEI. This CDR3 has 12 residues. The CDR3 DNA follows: TGTGCCAGCCGGGGCTCCCTTCGTGAGCAGTTCTTC. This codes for CASRGSLREQFF.